The rows below give T cell receptor beta chains drawn from one sample of a study of blood T cell repertoires in COVID-19. The assay was immunoSEQ multiplex PCR, and TCRdb's table has in-frame clones only and misses some. The sample carries about 82,000 clones, roughly 91% recorded once. Material: PBMCs or T cells enriched from blood (not recorded which). All receptors come from a woman aged 50 to 65 with acute COVID-19. Both conserved end residues are part of each CDR3.

>TRBV9|TRBJ1-5
CASSGTGTAQPQHF
>TRBV30|TRBJ1-5
CAWSVKQDNQPQHF
>TRBV19|TRBJ1-1
CASSYQAAAGNTEAFF
>TRBV2|TRBJ1-2
CASSEKIPLQGAVYGYTF
>TRBV5-1|TRBJ2-7
CASSTTGGAWDEQYF
>TRBV9|TRBJ2-7
CASSVATGPYEQYF
>TRBV6-5|TRBJ1-3
CASRNQGAGGNTIYF
>TRBV19|TRBJ2-1
CASSMSQGASYNEQFF
>TRBV5-1|TRBJ2-3
CASSDTTDTQYF
>TRBV2|TRBJ2-7
CASSLIRLAGSGFYEQYF
>TRBV19|TRBJ1-3
CASSIVGTDSGNTIYF
>TRBV30|TRBJ1-1
CAWSPLTTGGTEAFF
>TRBV3-1/TRBV3-2|TRBJ1-2
CASEGANYGYTF
>TRBV9|TRBJ1-3
CASSVAGSGGSGNTIYF
>TRBV9|TRBJ1-1
CASSAGGNTEAFF
>TRBV3-1/TRBV3-2|TRBJ1-1
CASSQDLGGATEAFF
>TRBV7-2|TRBJ2-3
CASSFYSGPSTDTQYF
>TRBV19|TRBJ2-7
CASTPGQGYEQYF
>TRBV7-2|TRBJ2-7
CASSLEGQVQAYEQYF
>TRBV18|TRBJ1-2
CASSPGTVGTYGYTF
>TRBV6-2/TRBV6-3|TRBJ1-5
CASSDGRGSNQPQHF
>TRBV3-1/TRBV3-2|TRBJ2-5
CASSRLAVYQETQYF
>TRBV25-1|TRBJ2-7
CASSSLGDPSSSYEQYF
>TRBV3-1/TRBV3-2|TRBJ2-3
CASSQEPGIADTQYF
>TRBV5-1|TRBJ1-1
CASSLGDRGPNTEAFF
>TRBV6-5|TRBJ2-7
CASRLAGSQYEQYF
>TRBV7-9|TRBJ2-7
CASSNSGSGHEQYF
>TRBV11-2|TRBJ2-5
CASSLARGLAGEGETQYF
>TRBV5-6|TRBJ2-4
CASSTGLAANIQYF
>TRBV29-1|TRBJ2-5
CSGFTTSGQETQYF
>TRBV6-2/TRBV6-3|TRBJ2-7
CASSWGLASYEQYF
>TRBV3-1/TRBV3-2|TRBJ1-4
CASSQELGLDEKLFF
>TRBV19|TRBJ2-1
CASTPTGSVGEQFF
>TRBV9|TRBJ1-2
CASSAGSVSNYGYTF
>TRBV18|TRBJ2-7
CASSERRGRNYEQYF
>TRBV18|TRBJ2-5
CASSLDRSQETQYF
>TRBV7-2|TRBJ2-1
CASSSKTSGSQDEQFF
>TRBV5-1|TRBJ2-1
CASSLVAGVDEQFF
>TRBV7-6|TRBJ2-1
CASSFGAGTSSVEQFF
>TRBV5-4|TRBJ2-5
CASSFLAGGPQETQYF
>TRBV3-1/TRBV3-2|TRBJ2-2
CASSQQSGPNTGELFF
>TRBV11-2|TRBJ1-1
CASSRGGSTEAFF
>TRBV7-9|TRBJ1-2
CASSPPSRELGYTF
>TRBV6-8|TRBJ2-7
CARERWLAGENSYEQYF
>TRBV28|TRBJ2-7
CASSSAYPSSDRADTYEQYF
>TRBV30|TRBJ2-7
CAWSVGLARNF
>TRBV27|TRBJ2-3
CASSFSGAGGHYTQYF
>TRBV16|TRBJ2-7
CASSQAAYEQYF
>TRBV10-2|TRBJ2-1
CASSGIAGTTYNEQFF
>TRBV4-2|TRBJ1-5
CASSQDGGDSNQPQHF
>TRBV5-1|TRBJ1-1
CASSEQGMNTEAFF
>TRBV19|TRBJ1-5
CASSRGTGDSNQPQHF
>TRBV5-5|TRBJ1-6
CASRAFSGGSNSPLHF
>TRBV2|TRBJ2-2
CASRGQVNTGELFF
>TRBV27|TRBJ1-6
CASSSTGWSPLHF
>TRBV29-1|TRBJ2-7
CSVGTSGSSYEQYF
>TRBV7-8|TRBJ1-4
CASSVDRTEKLFF
>TRBV19|TRBJ2-7
CASSMWIGTSPYEQYF